One sample yielded the 22 T cell receptor beta chains listed below, sequenced in a study of OX40 agonist ivuxolimab in advanced cancers. The data were produced by immunoSEQ multiplex PCR, yet TCRdb's version contains in-frame clones alone and is incomplete. The table has roughly 48,000 clones, about 86% seen once. This material consisted of CD4+ or CD8+ T cells sorted from blood, taken in a trial of the OX40 agonist ivuxolimab. The receptor set was obtained from an adult with an advanced solid tumor such as melanoma, head and neck, liver or kidney cancer.

The chain joins TRBV6-1 to TRBJ2-5, with a weak D call TRBD1 (5 bases). This CDR3 spans 15 amino acids. Trimming removed 2 bases at V and 5 bases at J, with 15 bases between. The V gene's germline CDR1 is MNHNS and CDR2 SASEGT. The CDR3 loop is CASSEQQGRQETQYF. The CDR3 DNA reads as TGTGCCAGCAGTGAACAGCAGGGTAGGCAGGAGACCCAGTACTTC.

The rearrangement joins TRBV5-6 to TRBJ1-5; D may be TRBD1 (5 bases). Trimming took off 3 bases at V and 2 bases at J, with 15 bases between the two ends. Germline CDR1 and CDR2: SGHDT and YYEEEE. The CDR3 length is 16 residues. CDR3 coding DNA: TGTGCCAGCAGCTCGTTGGGGCCAATGGGCAATCAGCCCCAGCATTTT. The encoded protein is CASSSLGPMGNQPQHF.

This chain connects TRBV19 to TRBJ1-5, with D uncertain. The CDR3 has 14 residues. The ends were cut back, 5 bases at V and 1 base at J, with 9 bases in the middle. Per the germline V gene, CDR1 is LNHDA and CDR2 is SQIVND (reference sequence). This CDR3 reads CASSPLGSNQPQHF. The CDR3 DNA reads as TGTGCCAGTAGTCCGCTAGGAAGCAATCAGCCCCAGCATTTT. Full variable domain (missing parts from reference TRBV19 and TRBJ1-5): DGGITQSPKYLFRKEGQNVTLSCEQNLNHDAMYWYRQDPGQGLRLIYYSQIVNDFQKGDIAEGYSVSREKKESFPLTVTSAQKNPTAFYLCASSPLGSNQPQHFGDGTRLSIL.

V and J are TRBV5-6 and TRBJ1-2; D remains unclear. V lost 5 bases, J lost 3 bases, and 14 bases lay in between. In germline, CDR1 is SGHDT, CDR2 YYEEEE. The CDR3 is made up of 14 amino acids. As DNA, the CDR3 is TGTGCCAGCAGTCACGGGTCCGGGGACTATGGCTACACCTTC. Amino acids: CASSHGSGDYGYTF.

J is TRBJ1-1 and V is TRBV6-5, with no clear D. V was clipped by 7 bases and J by 3 bases, with 6 bases between them. Germline CDR1 is MNHEY and CDR2 is SVGAGI. The CDR3 totals 11 residues. Here the CDR3 DNA reads TGTGCCAGCAACCAGTACACTGAAGCTTTCTTT. Translation gives CASNQYTEAFF.

The chain carries TRBV2 and TRBJ1-4; weak D call: TRBD1 (5 bases). The V gene lost 8 bases and the J gene lost 8 bases, with 15 bases spanning the gap. Germline V lookup: CDR1 SNHLY, CDR2 FYNNEI. CDR3 size: 13 residues. CDR3 loop: CASVRDPREKLFF. The CDR3 bases are TGTGCCAGCGTCAGGGACCCCCGAGAAAAACTGTTTTTT. Complete variable domain (other parts from reference TRBV2 and TRBJ1-4): EPEVTQTPSHQVTQMGQEVILRCVPISNHLYFYWYRQILGQKVEFLVSFYNNEISEKSEIFDDQFSVERPDGSNFTLKIRSTKLEDSAMYFCASVRDPREKLFFGSGTQLSVL.

This clone was picked up a small number of times. V gene TRBV28 combines with J gene TRBJ1-1; tentative D call: TRBD1 (6 bases). The germline gives CDR1 MDHEN, CDR2 SYDVKM. This CDR3 comprises 13 residues. The CDR3 sequence is CACKGGANTEAFF. The CDR3 DNA sequence: TGTGCATGCAAGGGGGGGGCGAACACTGAAGCTTTCTTT.

This clone has just a few counts. The CDR3 protein is CASSLTGRGLGGELFF. The CDR3 coding sequence is TGTGCCAGCAGCTTAACCGGCAGGGGGCTTGGCGGGGAGCTGTTTTTT. The genes are TRBV7-3 and TRBJ2-2; TRBD1 agrees at 8 bases. With 0 bases clipped from V and 7 bases from J, the junction kept 7 bases outside the gene matches. This CDR3 is 16 amino acids long. CDR1 is SGHTA and CDR2 is FQGTGA in the germline V gene.

The table lists this clone with a count of one. V gene TRBV19 combines with J gene TRBJ1-1; 9 bases are a match to TRBD1. The CDR3 contains 14 residues. The V segment lost 3 bases and the J segment 4 bases; nucleotides outside the gene matches: 3. Germline V gene lookup returns CDR1 LNHDA and CDR2 SQIVND (reference sequence). This chain's CDR3 is CASSIQTGGTEAFF. CDR3 DNA: TGTGCCAGTAGTATTCAGACAGGGGGCACTGAAGCTTTCTTT. Variable domain in full (rest from reference TRBV19 and TRBJ1-1): DGGITQSPKYLFRKEGQNVTLSCEQNLNHDAMYWYRQDPGQGLRLIYYSQIVNDFQKGDIAEGYSVSREKKESFPLTVTSAQKNPTAFYLCASSIQTGGTEAFFGQGTRLTVV.

The V gene is TRBV5-1, the J gene TRBJ2-7, with 7 positions matching TRBD2. J gave up 2 bases and V 4 bases, and 9 bases lay outside the gene matches. This CDR3 is 15 amino acids long. CDR1 and CDR2 (germline): SGHRS, YFSETQ. This CDR3 reads CASSPEGLTTYEQYF. The CDR3 DNA is TGCGCCAGCAGCCCGGAGGGACTAACAACCTACGAGCAGTACTTC.

The rearrangement links TRBV5-1 to TRBJ1-1; D unclear. Germline loops: CDR1 SGHRS, CDR2 YFSETQ. CDR3 size: 14 residues. V lost 0 bases and J 5 bases, leaving 11 bases between the germline ends. CDR3 region: CASSLGLGGTEAFF. The CDR3, as DNA: TGCGCCAGCAGCTTGGGACTGGGAGGGACTGAAGCTTTCTTT.

This sequence joins TRBV5-5 and TRBJ1-1, with a tentative D call TRBD1 (5 bases). The CDR3 is 14 residues long. Trimming took 2 bases from V and 0 from J, leaving 8 bases between them. The germline V gene encodes CDR1 SGHKS and CDR2 YYEKEE (reference sequence). The CDR3 region is CASSFGAMNTEAFF. The CDR3 nucleotides read TGTGCCAGCAGCTTTGGGGCCATGAACACTGAAGCTTTCTTT.

The CDR3 DNA follows: TGTGCCAGCAGCTTAGGTGGCAGGGGTGGGGAGCAGTACTTC. Amino acid sequence: CASSLGGRGGEQYF. The chain is built from TRBV7-2 and TRBJ2-7, with D tentatively TRBD1 (6 bases). Germline V gene sequence: CDR1 SGHTA, CDR2 FQGNSA. Trimming left V 1 base short and J 7 bases short, with 14 bases between. There are 14 residues in the CDR3.

This chain links TRBV6-6 with TRBJ2-2; 7 nucleotides agree with TRBD1. This CDR3 comprises 14 residues. The trim removed 6 bases at V and 0 bases at J, leaving 1 base unmatched. Germline V gives CDR1 MNHNY, CDR2 SVGAGI (reference sequence). CDR3 coding DNA: TGTGCCAGCAGACAGGGGTCGAACACCGGGGAGCTGTTTTTT. This codes for CASRQGSNTGELFF.

The chain combines TRBV7-9 with TRBJ1-5; D is uncertain. The CDR3 extends over 16 amino acids. CDR1 is SEHNR and CDR2 is FQNEAQ in the germline V gene (reference sequence). V lost 0 bases to trimming and J lost 7 bases, with 16 bases between them. The CDR3 coding sequence is TGTGCCAGCAGCTTAGCGGGTCGGCCTGACGGGCAGCCCCAGCATTTT. This codes for CASSLAGRPDGQPQHF.

This chain uses TRBV19 with TRBJ1-1, with D perhaps TRBD1 (5 bases). The germline V and J ends were trimmed by 9 bases and 4 bases, with 21 bases remaining between them. The CDR3 is 15 amino acids. CDR1 and CDR2 from the germline V gene are LNHDA and SQIVND (reference sequence). The CDR3 spells CASTRRERGSTEAFF. The DNA of the CDR3 is TGTGCCAGCACCAGAAGAGAAAGGGGTAGCACTGAAGCTTTCTTT.

The CDR3 region has the DNA TGTGCCAGCTACGCACCGGGGGCCCGCCGTGGAGATACGCAGTATTTT. This encodes CASYAPGARRGDTQYF. J is TRBJ2-3 and V is TRBV28; D tentatively fits TRBD1 or TRBD2 (6 bases each). The V end was cut by 8 bases, the J end by 5 bases, with 23 bases between. Germline-derived CDR1 and CDR2 are MDHEN and SYDVKM. The CDR3 extends over 16 amino acids.

This chain links TRBV18 with TRBJ2-2; D unclear. CDR1 KGHSH and CDR2 LQKENI come from the germline V gene. V was trimmed by 3 bases and J by 6 bases, leaving 11 bases between them. The length of the CDR3 is 14 residues. CDR3 nucleotides: TGTGCCAGCTCACCTGAACCTGGGGCCGGGGAGCTGTTTTTT. It codes for CASSPEPGAGELFF.

In this sample, this clone turned up a few times. This chain links TRBV7-9 with TRBJ1-4, with D tentatively TRBD1 (5 bases). Trimming took off 0 bases at V and 5 bases at J, with 10 bases between the two ends. Germline V gene sequence: CDR1 SEHNR, CDR2 FQNEAQ (reference sequence). This CDR3 has 15 residues. The CDR3 here is CASSLAGDWNEKLFF. In DNA form, the CDR3 reads TGTGCCAGCAGCTTAGCGGGGGATTGGAATGAAAAACTGTTTTTT.

The chain uses TRBV7-7 and TRBJ2-1; 10 positions agree with TRBD2. CDR3 length equals 16 residues. Germline CDR1 reads SSHAT; CDR2 reads FNYEAQ (reference sequence). V lost 5 bases, J lost 5 bases, and 9 bases stayed unmatched. CDR3 sequence reads: CASSPQLAGGNNEQFF. CDR3 DNA sequence: TGTGCCAGCAGCCCCCAATTAGCGGGGGGAAACAATGAGCAGTTCTTC.

The chain uses TRBV5-8 and TRBJ2-7; TRBD2 might be the D (6 bases). The CDR3 totals 14 residues. Germline V lookup: CDR1 SGHTS, CDR2 YDEGEE. V shed 2 bases and J shed 2 bases, with 11 bases lying between them. CDR3 DNA: TGTGCCAGCAGCTTTGCGTGGGGGGCCTACGAGCAGTACTTC. Encoded protein: CASSFAWGAYEQYF.

This rearrangement joins TRBV4-1 to TRBJ1-4; D is possibly TRBD1 (5 bases). CDR3 length equals 12 residues. V was cut by 3 bases and J by 7 bases, with 6 bases left in between. The germline V gene encodes CDR1 MGHRA and CDR2 YSYEKL. CDR3 residues: CASSQGGEKLFF. CDR3 DNA sequence: TGCGCCAGCAGCCAGGGGGGTGAAAAACTGTTTTTT.